The 16 T cell receptor beta chains below come from one sample, sequenced in a study of cytomegalovirus exposure and HLA in healthy donors. Clones were read by immunoSEQ multiplex PCR, and TCRdb kept only the in-frame ones, dropping some. The table has 120,000 to 150,000 clones, roughly 86% seen once. Sequencing input: PBMCs. Receptor source: a woman aged 25 to 39 in good health and CMV-seronegative.

DNA of the CDR3: TGTGCCAGTAGTATGGACAGGGGCACTGAAGCTTTCTTT. Its translation is CASSMDRGTEAFF. The rearrangement joins TRBV19 to TRBJ1-1; 9 bases fit TRBD1. The CDR3 is made up of 13 amino acids. Germline V gives CDR1 LNHDA, CDR2 SQIVND (reference sequence). With V trimmed by 3 bases and J by 4 bases, 0 bases remained unmatched.

The chain carries TRBV4-2 and TRBJ2-7, with 8 bases lining up with TRBD2. Germline V lookup: CDR1 LGHNA, CDR2 YNFKEQ. Trimming cost V 5 bases and J 4 bases; bases outside gene matches: 10. The CDR3 contains 15 residues. CDR3 sequence (DNA): TGTGCCAGCAGCACCCATGGGCGGGGGGCTTACGAGCAGTACTTC. Translated, it gives CASSTHGRGAYEQYF.

The J gene is TRBJ1-6, the V gene TRBV7-6, with D perhaps TRBD1 (5 bases). Germline CDR1 is SGHVS and CDR2 is FNYEAQ. This CDR3 is built from 17 residues. The ends were cut back, 5 bases at V and 4 bases at J, with 18 bases in the middle. The CDR3 DNA sequence: TGTGCCAGCAGCGGTAGGAAAGAAGACAGATATAATTCACCCCTCCACTTT. Amino acids: CASSGRKEDRYNSPLHF.

The V call is TRBV19, the J call TRBJ2-2; 8 bases line up with TRBD1. This CDR3 comprises 14 residues. Trimming removed 4 bases from V and 5 bases from J; junction bases left unmatched: 3. Germline loops: CDR1 LNHDA, CDR2 SQIVND (reference sequence). The CDR3 region has the DNA TGTGCCAGTAGTACAACAGGGGGAACCGGGGAGCTGTTTTTT. It specifies CASSTTGGTGELFF.

The V and J genes are TRBV18 and TRBJ1-3, with D unclear. Germline V gene lookup returns CDR1 KGHSH and CDR2 LQKENI. This CDR3 contains 15 residues. Between the trimmed V and J ends, which lost 1 base and 2 bases, there was a span of 9 bases. The CDR3 sequence: CASSPLGGPGNTIYF. The CDR3 region has the DNA TGTGCCAGCTCACCACTGGGAGGACCTGGAAACACCATATATTTT.

The rearrangement links TRBV7-2 to TRBJ1-6; 10 bases line up with TRBD1. CDR1 is SGHTA and CDR2 is FQGNSA in the germline V gene. V dropped 3 bases and J dropped 7; count of bases not matched to a gene: 3. The CDR3 loop spans 15 amino acids. CDR3 sequence reads: CASSFEGQGNSPLHF. The CDR3 nucleotides are TGTGCCAGCAGCTTCGAGGGACAGGGGAATTCACCCCTCCACTTT.

V is TRBV5-1 and J is TRBJ2-7; 9 nucleotides match TRBD1. This CDR3 spans 15 amino acids. Unmatched junction bases numbered 10, after V lost 4 bases and J lost 5 bases. In germline, CDR1 is SGHRS, CDR2 YFSETQ. CDR3 sequence reads: CASSGRTGDVDEQYF. CDR3 in DNA: TGCGCCAGCAGCGGGAGGACAGGGGATGTGGACGAGCAGTACTTC.

This chain uses TRBV4-1 with TRBJ2-7; no clear D. Germline CDR1 and CDR2: MGHRA and YSYEKL. Trimming removed 2 bases at V and 3 bases at J, with 8 bases between. CDR3 length: 13 amino acids. The CDR3 DNA reads as TGCGCCAGCAGCCAACTGACGGGCTACGAGCAGTACTTC. Protein: CASSQLTGYEQYF.

This chain joins TRBV7-2 and TRBJ2-7, with 8 nucleotides matching TRBD1. The CDR3 is 15 amino acids. V was clipped by 5 bases and J by 0 bases; unmatched bases: 6. The germline V gene encodes CDR1 SGHTA and CDR2 FQGNSA. CDR3 residues: CASSPDRGSSYEQYF. CDR3 DNA: TGTGCCAGCAGCCCAGACAGGGGTAGCTCCTACGAGCAGTACTTC.

The chain carries TRBV10-3 and TRBJ1-2; 7 bases are shared with TRBD1. V lost 6 bases and J lost 0; bases outside the gene matches: 7. CDR1 is ENHRY, CDR2 SYGVKD, per germline. The CDR3 sequence is 15 residues long. CDR3 sequence: CAIRSTGLSNYGYTF. The CDR3 bases are TGTGCCATCAGATCGACAGGGCTATCTAACTATGGCTACACCTTC.

This clone was recorded a few times. The chain recombines TRBV7-9 with TRBJ1-6; 10 bases agree with TRBD1. J lost 14 bases, V lost 3 bases, and 4 bases had no gene match. The CDR3 contains 13 residues. Germline V gene data show CDR1 as SEHNR and CDR2 as FQNEAQ (reference sequence). This CDR3 is CASSFGQGVTLHF. The CDR3 coding sequence is TGTGCCAGCAGCTTCGGACAGGGGGTCACCCTCCACTTT.

This chain links TRBV9 with TRBJ2-2, with a weak D call TRBD1 (6 bases). The V gene's germline CDR1 is SGDLS and CDR2 YYNGEE. The CDR3 has 17 amino acids. V was cut by 0 bases and J by 5 bases, with 17 bases left in between. CDR3 DNA sequence: TGTGCCAGCAGCGTAGGGGGCTGGGGGCTGGGGACCGGGGAGCTGTTTTTT. Translating it yields CASSVGGWGLGTGELFF.

The chain has TRBV18 and TRBJ1-1, with D possibly being TRBD1 (6 bases). This CDR3 contains 14 residues. Trimming pared 3 bases from V and 4 bases from J, leaving 12 bases between. Looked up from germline, CDR1 is KGHSH and CDR2 is LQKENI. The chain's CDR3 is CASSPSGQITEAFF. CDR3 in DNA: TGTGCCAGCTCACCCTCCGGACAGATCACTGAAGCTTTCTTT.

The chain links TRBV5-4 to TRBJ1-2, with D perhaps matching TRBD1 (5 bases). Germline values: CDR1 SGHNT, CDR2 YYREEE (reference sequence). V lost 1 base, J lost 4 bases, and 11 bases lay in between. The CDR3 is 14 residues long. The CDR3: CASSLPGGGYGYTF. The CDR3 bases are TGTGCCAGCAGCTTGCCCGGGGGGGGCTATGGCTACACCTTC.

The J gene is TRBJ2-2, the V gene TRBV11-2; D is possibly TRBD1 (7 bases). Germline-derived CDR1 and CDR2 are SGHAT and FQNNGV. V was shortened by 5 bases and J by 6 bases, with 19 bases between the two germline ends. The CDR3 has 16 amino acids. CDR3 sequence (DNA): TGTGCCAGCAGCCCCATACGAGGAGGGGGCGCCGGGGAGCTGTTTTTT. Residues: CASSPIRGGGAGELFF.

This clone was recorded a few times. The chain combines TRBV2 with TRBJ1-6, with D uncertain. The CDR3 is 15 amino acids. Germline lookup yields CDR1 SNHLY and CDR2 FYNNEI. Trimming cost V 4 bases and J 8 bases, with 15 bases left between them. The CDR3 DNA is TGTGCCAGCAGTGCCGGGAGGCAGCGGGATTCACCCCTCCACTTT. Protein product: CASSAGRQRDSPLHF.